This is a list of T cell receptor beta chains from one sample in a study of Ad26.COV2.S vaccination and SARS-CoV-2 variants. The method was immunoSEQ multiplex PCR; TCRdb's version includes in-frame clones alone and lacks a portion of them. The table shows about 420,000 clones, with around 87% occurring only once. Here the sequenced sample was peripheral blood, taken in a trial of Ad26.COV2.S vaccine versus placebo. Receptors were obtained from a person between 18 and 60 years old who received the Ad26.COV2.S COVID-19 vaccine or a placebo. Both conserved end residues are part of each CDR3. The D gene is left open where the match is weak. Clone size is given for some rows only: seen once, a few or many times, or a class if the clone is expanded.

clone_size: .
j_call: TRBJ2-2
v_call: TRBV4-1
d_call: .
cdr3_aa: CASSQETAGELFF
cdr3_nt: TGCGCCAGCAGCCAAGAAACTGCGGGGGAGCTGTTTTTT

clone_size: .
j_call: TRBJ1-5
v_call: TRBV19
d_call: TRBD1
cdr3_aa: CASSTRDRGEQPQHF
cdr3_nt: TGTGCCAGTAGTACCCGGGACAGGGGTGAACAGCCCCAGCATTTT

clone_size: .
j_call: TRBJ2-2
v_call: TRBV6-2/TRBV6-3
d_call: .
cdr3_aa: CASSYLGADTGELFF
cdr3_nt: TGTGCCAGCAGTTACTTGGGCGCCGACACCGGGGAGCTGTTTTTT

clone_size: .
j_call: TRBJ2-3
v_call: TRBV10-3
d_call: TRBD2
cdr3_aa: CAISYGASGSTDTQYF
cdr3_nt: TGTGCCATCAGTTATGGGGCTAGCGGGAGCACAGATACGCAGTATTTT

clone_size: few
j_call: TRBJ1-3
v_call: TRBV30
d_call: TRBD1
cdr3_aa: CASGQGAGNTIYF
cdr3_nt: TGTGCCTCAGGACAGGGTGCTGGAAACACCATATATTTT

clone_size: .
j_call: TRBJ2-7
v_call: TRBV24-1
d_call: TRBD2
cdr3_aa: CATSDRTSGGNSYEQYF
cdr3_nt: TGTGCCACCAGTGACCGTACTAGCGGGGGGAACTCCTACGAGCAGTACTTC

clone_size: .
j_call: TRBJ2-3
v_call: TRBV5-1
d_call: .
cdr3_aa: CASSPEGALPLDTQYF
cdr3_nt: TGCGCCAGCAGCCCGGAGGGGGCATTACCCCTGGATACGCAGTATTTT

clone_size: .
j_call: TRBJ2-7
v_call: TRBV11-2
d_call: .
cdr3_aa: CASKLRSTYEQYF
cdr3_nt: TGTGCCAGCAAATTACGGAGCACCTACGAGCAGTACTTC

clone_size: .
j_call: TRBJ1-3
v_call: TRBV2
d_call: .
cdr3_aa: CASKQVLTGNTIYF
cdr3_nt: TGTGCCAGCAAGCAGGTCTTGACTGGAAACACCATATATTTT

clone_size: .
j_call: TRBJ2-7
v_call: TRBV6-1
d_call: .
cdr3_aa: CASSEGSGSTIYEQYF
cdr3_nt: TGTGCCAGCAGTGAGGGGTCGGGGAGTACTATCTACGAGCAGTACTTC

clone_size: .
j_call: TRBJ1-2
v_call: TRBV2
d_call: TRBD1
cdr3_aa: CASSPDRGLNYGYTF
cdr3_nt: TGTGCCAGCAGTCCAGACAGGGGACTCAACTATGGCTACACCTTC

clone_size: .
j_call: TRBJ2-5
v_call: TRBV4-1
d_call: TRBD2
cdr3_aa: CASRGGQETQYF
cdr3_nt: TGCGCCAGCAGGGGGGGGCAAGAGACCCAGTACTTC

clone_size: .
j_call: TRBJ2-1
v_call: TRBV6-5
d_call: .
cdr3_aa: CASSYLPRLSPQQFF
cdr3_nt: TGTGCCAGCAGTTACCTCCCTAGGTTATCCCCACAGCAGTTCTTC

clone_size: .
j_call: TRBJ2-7
v_call: TRBV29-1
d_call: TRBD1
cdr3_aa: CSVAGTGTYEQYF
cdr3_nt: TGCAGCGTGGCCGGGACAGGGACCTACGAGCAGTACTTC

clone_size: .
j_call: TRBJ1-4
v_call: TRBV28
d_call: TRBD1
cdr3_aa: CASRATGGGEKLFF
cdr3_nt: TGTGCCAGCAGAGCCACAGGGGGCGGGGAAAAACTGTTTTTT

clone_size: .
j_call: TRBJ1-5
v_call: TRBV6-5
d_call: .
cdr3_aa: CASSFWAGDRPQHF
cdr3_nt: TGTGCCAGCAGTTTTTGGGCGGGAGATCGGCCCCAGCATTTT

clone_size: .
j_call: TRBJ2-3
v_call: TRBV29-1
d_call: .
cdr3_aa: CSDSLADTQYF
cdr3_nt: TGCAGCGACTCTCTCGCAGATACGCAGTATTTT

clone_size: once
j_call: TRBJ1-5
v_call: TRBV6-5
d_call: .
cdr3_aa: CASSFTRSNQPQHF
cdr3_nt: TGTGCCAGCAGTTTTACGCGTAGCAATCAGCCCCAGCATTTT

clone_size: .
j_call: TRBJ1-3
v_call: TRBV30
d_call: .
cdr3_aa: CAWSPGLVSGNTIYF
cdr3_nt: TGTGCCTGGAGCCCCGGCTTGGTCTCTGGAAACACCATATATTTT

clone_size: .
j_call: TRBJ2-3
v_call: TRBV7-9
d_call: TRBD2
cdr3_aa: CASSPGLAGDTQYF
cdr3_nt: TGTGCCAGCAGCCCCGGACTAGCGGGAGATACGCAGTATTTT

clone_size: .
j_call: TRBJ1-6
v_call: TRBV5-4
d_call: .
cdr3_aa: CASSPDQSNSPLHF
cdr3_nt: TGTGCCAGCAGCCCGGACCAAAGTAATTCACCCCTCCACTTT

clone_size: .
j_call: TRBJ2-6
v_call: TRBV18
d_call: .
cdr3_aa: CASSEQGTSGANVLTF
cdr3_nt: TGTGCCAGCTCGGAACAGGGGACTTCTGGGGCCAACGTCCTGACTTTC

clone_size: .
j_call: TRBJ2-7
v_call: TRBV7-3
d_call: TRBD2
cdr3_aa: CANREVWVVYF
cdr3_nt: TGTGCCAACCGGGAGGTCTGGGTTGTGTACTTC

clone_size: .
j_call: TRBJ1-1
v_call: TRBV4-2
d_call: .
cdr3_aa: CASSVTNMNTEAFF
cdr3_nt: TGTGCCAGCAGCGTAACGAATATGAACACTGAAGCTTTCTTT

clone_size: .
j_call: TRBJ2-7
v_call: TRBV11-2
d_call: TRBD1
cdr3_aa: CASSSMGQLSYEQYF
cdr3_nt: TGTGCCAGCAGCTCGATGGGACAGCTGTCCTACGAGCAGTACTTC

clone_size: .
j_call: TRBJ2-7
v_call: TRBV7-9
d_call: .
cdr3_aa: CASSFPQGEQYF
cdr3_nt: TGTGCCAGCAGCTTCCCCCAAGGGGAGCAGTACTTC

clone_size: .
j_call: TRBJ2-5
v_call: TRBV24-1
d_call: TRBD1
cdr3_aa: CATSDYRGPVETQYF
cdr3_nt: TGTGCCACCAGTGATTACAGGGGGCCGGTGGAGACCCAGTACTTC

clone_size: .
j_call: TRBJ1-1
v_call: TRBV4-1
d_call: .
cdr3_aa: CASTANRVMGNTEAFF
cdr3_nt: TGCGCCAGCACCGCCAACAGGGTAATGGGGAACACTGAAGCTTTCTTT

clone_size: .
j_call: TRBJ2-7
v_call: TRBV4-3
d_call: TRBD1
cdr3_aa: CASSQDMSGGYEQYF
cdr3_nt: TGCGCCAGCAGCCAAGATATGTCAGGGGGCTACGAGCAGTACTTC

clone_size: .
j_call: TRBJ2-7
v_call: TRBV5-1
d_call: TRBD2
cdr3_aa: CASSVYGTTGLAEQYF
cdr3_nt: TGCGCCAGCAGCGTATATGGGACTACCGGACTGGCGGAGCAGTACTTC

clone_size: .
j_call: TRBJ2-7
v_call: TRBV9
d_call: .
cdr3_aa: CASSPHPGEQYF
cdr3_nt: TGTGCCAGCAGCCCCCACCCGGGGGAGCAGTACTTC

clone_size: .
j_call: TRBJ1-1
v_call: TRBV7-9
d_call: TRBD1
cdr3_aa: CASSLAGQGANTEAFF
cdr3_nt: TGTGCCAGCAGCTTAGCGGGACAGGGGGCCAACACTGAAGCTTTCTTT

clone_size: .
j_call: TRBJ2-1
v_call: TRBV29-1
d_call: TRBD2
cdr3_aa: CSVKGTSGDLPGNEQFF
cdr3_nt: TGCAGCGTAAAGGGCACTAGCGGCGATCTACCGGGGAATGAGCAGTTCTTC

clone_size: few
j_call: TRBJ1-6
v_call: TRBV5-8
d_call: .
cdr3_aa: CASSNGRKSSYNSPLHF
cdr3_nt: TGTGCCAGCAGCAACGGGCGGAAGAGCTCCTATAATTCACCCCTCCACTTT

clone_size: .
j_call: TRBJ1-2
v_call: TRBV14
d_call: .
cdr3_aa: CASSQTRWGANGYTF
cdr3_nt: TGTGCCAGCAGCCAGACCCGATGGGGGGCCAATGGCTACACCTTC

clone_size: .
j_call: TRBJ1-5
v_call: TRBV6-5
d_call: .
cdr3_aa: CASRFLQGGDQPQHF
cdr3_nt: TGTGCCAGCAGATTTCTACAGGGAGGTGATCAGCCCCAGCATTTT

clone_size: .
j_call: TRBJ1-6
v_call: TRBV7-2
d_call: .
cdr3_aa: CASSLGVNSPLHF
cdr3_nt: TGTGCCAGCAGCTTAGGGGTTAATTCACCCCTCCACTTT

clone_size: .
j_call: TRBJ2-7
v_call: TRBV13
d_call: .
cdr3_aa: CASILAEVPGPYEQYF
cdr3_nt: TGTGCCAGCATCTTGGCCGAGGTACCGGGACCATACGAGCAGTACTTC

clone_size: once
j_call: TRBJ1-6
v_call: TRBV28
d_call: .
cdr3_aa: CASSFGTDFNSPLHF
cdr3_nt: TGTGCCAGCAGTTTCGGTACAGACTTTAATTCACCCCTCCACTTT

clone_size: .
j_call: TRBJ2-1
v_call: TRBV11-1
d_call: TRBD1
cdr3_aa: CASSFGTGGYNEQFF
cdr3_nt: TGTGCCAGCAGCTTCGGGACAGGGGGATACAATGAGCAGTTCTTC

clone_size: once
j_call: TRBJ2-7
v_call: TRBV10-1
d_call: .
cdr3_aa: CASSELRGEQYF
cdr3_nt: TGCGCCAGCAGTGAGCTAAGAGGCGAGCAGTACTTC

clone_size: .
j_call: TRBJ2-7
v_call: TRBV5-4
d_call: TRBD1
cdr3_aa: CASSPGTGGTYEQYF
cdr3_nt: TGTGCCAGCAGTCCCGGAACAGGGGGGACCTACGAGCAGTACTTC

clone_size: .
j_call: TRBJ1-2
v_call: TRBV11-2
d_call: .
cdr3_aa: CASSLGVTGKSGYTF
cdr3_nt: TGTGCCAGCAGCTTAGGTGTAACAGGGAAGAGTGGCTACACCTTC

clone_size: once
j_call: TRBJ2-5
v_call: TRBV5-1
d_call: TRBD2
cdr3_aa: CASSFQDVGGQETQYF
cdr3_nt: TGCGCCAGCAGCTTCCAGGACGTCGGGGGGCAAGAGACCCAGTACTTC

clone_size: .
j_call: TRBJ2-1
v_call: TRBV6-5
d_call: .
cdr3_aa: CASSYSTRSPNEQFF
cdr3_nt: TGTGCCAGCAGTTACTCGACTAGGAGTCCCAATGAGCAGTTCTTC

clone_size: .
j_call: TRBJ2-7
v_call: TRBV28
d_call: .
cdr3_aa: CASSLVAGAYEQYF
cdr3_nt: TGTGCCAGCAGTTTAGTGGCAGGGGCCTACGAGCAGTACTTC

clone_size: .
j_call: TRBJ1-1
v_call: TRBV19
d_call: .
cdr3_aa: CASRIKLENTEAFF
cdr3_nt: TGTGCCAGTAGAATTAAGCTAGAGAACACTGAAGCTTTCTTT

clone_size: few
j_call: TRBJ2-6
v_call: TRBV15
d_call: TRBD1
cdr3_aa: CATSADRATGANVLTF
cdr3_nt: TGTGCCACCAGCGCAGACAGGGCAACTGGGGCCAACGTCCTGACTTTC

clone_size: .
j_call: TRBJ2-5
v_call: TRBV3-1/TRBV3-2
d_call: TRBD2
cdr3_aa: CASSQGGGGGLGQETQYF
cdr3_nt: TGTGCCAGCAGCCAAGGCGGCGGGGGGGGCTTGGGACAAGAGACCCAGTACTTC

clone_size: .
j_call: TRBJ2-3
v_call: TRBV27
d_call: .
cdr3_aa: CASRATWDPKLTSTDTQYF
cdr3_nt: TGTGCCAGCAGGGCCACGTGGGACCCCAAATTAACTAGCACAGATACGCAGTATTTT

clone_size: .
j_call: TRBJ2-1
v_call: TRBV19
d_call: .
cdr3_aa: CASSIGGGLGNEQFF
cdr3_nt: TGTGCCAGTAGTATAGGCGGAGGGTTGGGCAATGAGCAGTTCTTC

clone_size: .
j_call: TRBJ1-2
v_call: TRBV4-3
d_call: .
cdr3_aa: CASSQARAYYGYTF
cdr3_nt: TGCGCCAGCAGCCAAGCTAGGGCCTACTATGGCTACACCTTC

clone_size: .
j_call: TRBJ2-7
v_call: TRBV9
d_call: TRBD1
cdr3_aa: CASSVNRGEQYF
cdr3_nt: TGTGCCAGCAGCGTCAACAGGGGTGAGCAGTACTTC

clone_size: .
j_call: TRBJ1-6
v_call: TRBV28
d_call: .
cdr3_aa: CASIHGGGAPYNSPLHF
cdr3_nt: TGTGCCAGCATTCACGGTGGAGGGGCACCATATAATTCACCCCTCCACTTT

clone_size: .
j_call: TRBJ2-3
v_call: TRBV5-1
d_call: .
cdr3_aa: CASSLEVRGNTDTQYF
cdr3_nt: TGCGCCAGCAGCTTGGAGGTCAGGGGAAACACAGATACGCAGTATTTT

clone_size: .
j_call: TRBJ2-3
v_call: TRBV11-2
d_call: .
cdr3_aa: CASSLYGGGKTDTQYF
cdr3_nt: TGTGCCAGCAGCTTATATGGGGGCGGAAAGACAGATACGCAGTATTTT

clone_size: few
j_call: TRBJ2-2
v_call: TRBV11-2
d_call: .
cdr3_aa: CASSSLYPGELFF
cdr3_nt: TGTGCCAGCAGCTCTCTCTACCCCGGGGAGCTGTTTTTT

clone_size: .
j_call: TRBJ1-3
v_call: TRBV5-4
d_call: TRBD1
cdr3_aa: CASSLGGTAYSGNTIYF
cdr3_nt: TGTGCCAGCAGCTTGGGTGGGACAGCTTACTCTGGAAACACCATATATTTT